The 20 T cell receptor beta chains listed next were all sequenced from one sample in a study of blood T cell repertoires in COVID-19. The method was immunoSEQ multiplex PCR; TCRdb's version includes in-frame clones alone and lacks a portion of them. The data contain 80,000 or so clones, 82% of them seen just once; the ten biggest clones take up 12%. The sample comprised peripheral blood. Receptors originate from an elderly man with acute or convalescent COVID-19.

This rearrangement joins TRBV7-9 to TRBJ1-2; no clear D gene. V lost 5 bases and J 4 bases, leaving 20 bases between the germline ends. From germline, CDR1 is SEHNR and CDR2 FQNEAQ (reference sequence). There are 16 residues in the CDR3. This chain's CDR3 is CASSPPSGGPFYGYTF. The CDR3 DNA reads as TGTGCCAGCAGCCCCCCCAGTGGAGGGCCCTTCTATGGCTACACCTTC. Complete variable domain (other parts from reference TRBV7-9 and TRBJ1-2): DTGVSQNPRHKITKRGQNVTFRCDPISEHNRLYWYRQTLGQGPEFLTYFQNEAQLEKSRLLSDRFSAERPKGSFSTLEIQRTEQGDSAMYLCASSPPSGGPFYGYTFGSGTRLTVV.

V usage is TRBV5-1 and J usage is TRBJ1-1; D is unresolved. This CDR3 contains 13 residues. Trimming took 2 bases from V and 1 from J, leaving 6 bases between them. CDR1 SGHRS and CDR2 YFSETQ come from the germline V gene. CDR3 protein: CASSFSENTEAFF. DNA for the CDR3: TGCGCCAGCAGCTTTTCAGAGAACACTGAAGCTTTCTTT.

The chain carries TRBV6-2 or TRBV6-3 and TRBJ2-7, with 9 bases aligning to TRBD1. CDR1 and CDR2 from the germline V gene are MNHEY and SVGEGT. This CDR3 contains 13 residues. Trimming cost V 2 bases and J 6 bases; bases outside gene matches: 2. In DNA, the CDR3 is TGTGCCAGCAGTTACCCGGACAGGGGCGAGCAGTACTTC. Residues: CASSYPDRGEQYF.

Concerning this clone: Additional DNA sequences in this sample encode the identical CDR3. The DNA of the CDR3 is TGTGCCAGCAGCTTAAGCGGGGCCGAAGATACGCAGTATTTT. It codes for CASSLSGAEDTQYF. The chain recombines TRBV11-2 with TRBJ2-3, with TRBD2 matching 7 bases. There are 14 residues in the CDR3. The junction had 4 bases not matched to a gene; V was cut back by 2 bases and J by 5 bases. The germline CDR1 and CDR2 sequences are SGHAT and FQNNGV.

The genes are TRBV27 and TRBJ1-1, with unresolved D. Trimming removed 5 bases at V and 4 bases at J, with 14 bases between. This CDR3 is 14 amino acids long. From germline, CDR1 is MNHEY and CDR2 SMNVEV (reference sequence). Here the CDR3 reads CASSGHLGLTEAFF. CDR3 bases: TGTGCCAGCAGTGGCCACCTTGGGCTCACTGAAGCTTTCTTT.

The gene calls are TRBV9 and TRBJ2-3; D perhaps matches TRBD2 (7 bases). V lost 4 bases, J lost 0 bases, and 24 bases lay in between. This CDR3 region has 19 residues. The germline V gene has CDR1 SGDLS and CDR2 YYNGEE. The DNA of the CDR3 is TGTGCCAGCAGCCCTCACCCGAAGGGGGGAGGGATGAGCACAGATACGCAGTATTTT. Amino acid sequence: CASSPHPKGGGMSTDTQYF.

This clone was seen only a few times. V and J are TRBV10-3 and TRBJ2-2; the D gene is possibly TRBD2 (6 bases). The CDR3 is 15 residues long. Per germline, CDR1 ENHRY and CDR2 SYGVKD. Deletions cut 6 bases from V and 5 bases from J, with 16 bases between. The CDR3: CAIRPVLGGTGELFF. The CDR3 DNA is TGTGCCATCAGACCGGTCCTTGGGGGGACCGGGGAGCTGTTTTTT.

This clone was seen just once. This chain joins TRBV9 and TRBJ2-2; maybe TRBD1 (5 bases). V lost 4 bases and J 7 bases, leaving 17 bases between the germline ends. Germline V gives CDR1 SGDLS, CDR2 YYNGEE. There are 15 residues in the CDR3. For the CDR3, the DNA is TGTGCCAGCAGCCGAGACCAGGGTGGGGTCGGGGAGCTGTTTTTT. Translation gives CASSRDQGGVGELFF.

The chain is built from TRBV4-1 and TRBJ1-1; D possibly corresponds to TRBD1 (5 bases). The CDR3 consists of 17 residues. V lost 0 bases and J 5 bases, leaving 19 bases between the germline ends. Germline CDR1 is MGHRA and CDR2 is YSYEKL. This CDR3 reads CASSQDIRAAGRTEAFF. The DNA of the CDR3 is TGCGCCAGCAGCCAAGATATCCGGGCGGCGGGACGGACTGAAGCTTTCTTT.

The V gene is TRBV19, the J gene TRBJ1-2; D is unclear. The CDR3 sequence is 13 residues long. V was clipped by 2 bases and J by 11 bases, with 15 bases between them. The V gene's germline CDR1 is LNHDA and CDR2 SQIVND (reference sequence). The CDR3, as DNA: TGTGCCAGTAGTATATCTGCACAGAGTCAATACACCTTC. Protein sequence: CASSISAQSQYTF.

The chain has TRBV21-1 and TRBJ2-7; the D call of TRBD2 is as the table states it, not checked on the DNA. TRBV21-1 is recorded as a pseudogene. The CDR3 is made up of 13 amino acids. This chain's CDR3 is CASELAVPYEQYF. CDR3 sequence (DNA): TGTGCCAGCGAATTAGCGGTCCCCTACGAGCAGTACTTC.

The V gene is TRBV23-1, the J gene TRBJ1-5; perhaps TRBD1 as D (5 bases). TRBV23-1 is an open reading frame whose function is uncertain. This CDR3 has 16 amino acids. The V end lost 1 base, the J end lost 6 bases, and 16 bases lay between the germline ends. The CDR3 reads CASSQFIQGGVQPQHF. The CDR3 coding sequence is TGCGCCAGCAGTCAATTTATTCAGGGCGGTGTTCAGCCCCAGCATTTT.

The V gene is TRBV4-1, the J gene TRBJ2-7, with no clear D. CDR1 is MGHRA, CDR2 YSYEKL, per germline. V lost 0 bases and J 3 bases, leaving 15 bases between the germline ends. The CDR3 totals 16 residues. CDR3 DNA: TGCGCCAGCAGCCAAGATCCAAATTCCATCTACTACGAGCAGTACTTC. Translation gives CASSQDPNSIYYEQYF.

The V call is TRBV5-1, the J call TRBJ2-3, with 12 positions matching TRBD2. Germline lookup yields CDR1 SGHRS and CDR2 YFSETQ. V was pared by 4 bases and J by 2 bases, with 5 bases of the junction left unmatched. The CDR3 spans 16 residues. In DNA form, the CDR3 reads TGCGCCAGCAGCCTTACTAGCGGGGGGAACACAGATACGCAGTATTTT. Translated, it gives CASSLTSGGNTDTQYF. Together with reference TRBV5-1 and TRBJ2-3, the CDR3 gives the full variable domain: KAGVTQTPRYLIKTRGQQVTLSCSPISGHRSVSWYQQTPGQGLQFLFEYFSETQRNKGNFPGRFSGRQFSNSRSEMNVSTLELGDSALYLCASSLTSGGNTDTQYFGPGTRLTVL.

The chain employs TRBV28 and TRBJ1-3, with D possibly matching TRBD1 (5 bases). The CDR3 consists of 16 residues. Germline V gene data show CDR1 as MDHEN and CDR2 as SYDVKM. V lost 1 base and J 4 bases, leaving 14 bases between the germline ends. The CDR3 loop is CASSLYQSGSGNTIYF. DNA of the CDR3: TGTGCCAGCAGTTTATACCAATCAGGGTCCGGAAACACCATATATTTT. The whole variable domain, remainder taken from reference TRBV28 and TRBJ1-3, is DVKVTQSSRYLVKRTGEKVFLECVQDMDHENMFWYRQDPGLGLRLIYFSYDVKMKEKGDIPEGYSVSREKKERFSLILESASTNQTSMYLCASSLYQSGSGNTIYFGEGSWLTVV.

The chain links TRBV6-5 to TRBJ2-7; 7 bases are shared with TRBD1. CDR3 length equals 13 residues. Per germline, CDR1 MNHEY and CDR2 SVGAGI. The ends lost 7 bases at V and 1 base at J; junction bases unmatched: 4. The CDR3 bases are TGTGCCAGCATTCCGGGACAGTCCTACGAGCAGTACTTC. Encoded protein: CASIPGQSYEQYF.

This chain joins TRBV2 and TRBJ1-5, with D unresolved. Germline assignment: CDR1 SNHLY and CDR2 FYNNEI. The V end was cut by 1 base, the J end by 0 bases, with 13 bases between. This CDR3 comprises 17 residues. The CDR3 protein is CASSEEMAGISNQPQHF. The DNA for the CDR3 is TGTGCCAGCAGTGAAGAAATGGCGGGGATTAGCAATCAGCCCCAGCATTTT.

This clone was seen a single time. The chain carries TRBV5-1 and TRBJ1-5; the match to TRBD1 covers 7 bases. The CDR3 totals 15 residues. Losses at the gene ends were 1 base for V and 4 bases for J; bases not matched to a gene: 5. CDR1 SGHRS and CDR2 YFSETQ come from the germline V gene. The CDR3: CASSLLGQFNQPQHF. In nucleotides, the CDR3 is TGCGCCAGCAGCTTGTTGGGACAGTTTAATCAGCCCCAGCATTTT. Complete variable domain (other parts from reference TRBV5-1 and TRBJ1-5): KAGVTQTPRYLIKTRGQQVTLSCSPISGHRSVSWYQQTPGQGLQFLFEYFSETQRNKGNFPGRFSGRQFSNSRSEMNVSTLELGDSALYLCASSLLGQFNQPQHFGDGTRLSIL.

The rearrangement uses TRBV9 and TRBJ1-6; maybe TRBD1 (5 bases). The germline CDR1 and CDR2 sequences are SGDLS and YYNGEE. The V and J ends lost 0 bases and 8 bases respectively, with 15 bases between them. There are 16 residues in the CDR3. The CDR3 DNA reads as TGTGCCAGCAGCGTAGCTGGAGGGACGGGGGATTCACCCCTCCACTTT. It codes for CASSVAGGTGDSPLHF.

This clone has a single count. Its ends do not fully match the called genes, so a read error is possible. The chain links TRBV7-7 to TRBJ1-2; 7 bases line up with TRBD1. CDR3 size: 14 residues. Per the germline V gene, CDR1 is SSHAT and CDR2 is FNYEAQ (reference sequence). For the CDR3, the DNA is TGTGCTAGCAGCTTGGATCTGACAGGGAATGGCTACACCTTC. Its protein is CASSLDLTGNGYTF. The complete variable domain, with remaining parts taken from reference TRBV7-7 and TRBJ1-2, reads GAGVSQSPRYKVTKRGQDVTLRCDPISSHATLYWYQQALGQGPEFLTYFNYEAQPDKSGLPSDRFSAERPEGSISTLTIQRTEQRDSAMYRCASSLDLTGNGYTFGSGTRLTVV.